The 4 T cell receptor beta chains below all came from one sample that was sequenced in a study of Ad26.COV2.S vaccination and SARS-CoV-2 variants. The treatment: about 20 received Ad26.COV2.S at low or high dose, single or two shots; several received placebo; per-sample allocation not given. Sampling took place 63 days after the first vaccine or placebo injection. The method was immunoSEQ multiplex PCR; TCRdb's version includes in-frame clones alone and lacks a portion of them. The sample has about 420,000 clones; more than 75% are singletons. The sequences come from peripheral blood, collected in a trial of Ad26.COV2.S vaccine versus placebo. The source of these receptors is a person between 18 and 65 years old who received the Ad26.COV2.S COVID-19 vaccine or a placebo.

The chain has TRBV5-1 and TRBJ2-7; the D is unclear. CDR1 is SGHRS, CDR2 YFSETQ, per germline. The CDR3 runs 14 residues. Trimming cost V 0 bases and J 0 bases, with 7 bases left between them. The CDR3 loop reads CASSLERLSYEQYF. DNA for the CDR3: TGCGCCAGCAGCTTGGAACGCCTCTCCTACGAGCAGTACTTC.

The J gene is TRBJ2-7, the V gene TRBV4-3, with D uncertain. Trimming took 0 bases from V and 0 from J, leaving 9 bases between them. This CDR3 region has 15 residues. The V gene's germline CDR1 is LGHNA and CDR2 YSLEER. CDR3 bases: TGCGCCAGCAGCCAAGAGAGACATTCCTCCTACGAGCAGTACTTC. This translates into CASSQERHSSYEQYF.

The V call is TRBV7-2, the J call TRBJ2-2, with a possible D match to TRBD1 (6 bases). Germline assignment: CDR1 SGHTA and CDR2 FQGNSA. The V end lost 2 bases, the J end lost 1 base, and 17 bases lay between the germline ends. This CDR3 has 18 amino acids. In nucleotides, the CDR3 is TGTGCCAGCAGCTTAAGGGGGTGGGGCGGACAGAACACCGGGGAGCTGTTTTTT. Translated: CASSLRGWGGQNTGELFF.

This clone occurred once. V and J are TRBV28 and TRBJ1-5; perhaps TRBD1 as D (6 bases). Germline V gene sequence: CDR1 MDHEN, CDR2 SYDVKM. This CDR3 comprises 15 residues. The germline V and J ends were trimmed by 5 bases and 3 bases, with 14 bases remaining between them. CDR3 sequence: CASSPRTDLNQPQHF. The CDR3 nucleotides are TGTGCCAGCAGTCCTAGGACAGACCTCAATCAGCCCCAGCATTTT.